This TCR beta chain was captured in a study of T cells after yellow fever vaccination. Overall study findings and caveats: Repertoires obtained by FACS sorting could include abundant clonotypes that entered as contaminants from the bulk population. Post-booster repertoires again held most primary-vaccination clones (about 95% CD4, roughly 88% CD8).

Comment on this clonotype: Its antigen is unknown.

MiXCR was run by TCRdb on the 5' RACE reads, yielding one entry per CDR3 protein. The sample holds a few hundred thousand distinct CDR3 sequences; around 4% are singletons and the top ten take around a quarter. Germline V gives CDR1 LNHDA, CDR2 SQIVND (reference sequence). The CDR3 sequence is 13 residues long. V was pared by 6 bases and J by 6 bases, with 5 bases of the junction left unmatched. This TCR was recovered from a man between 18 and 35 years old who received the YFV17D yellow fever vaccine. Specimen: PBMCs, collected on the day of the yellow fever booster vaccination. This sequence joins TRBV19 and TRBJ1-1, with 9 nucleotides matching TRBD1. The CDR3 DNA follows: TGTGCCAGTAGGAGGGGACAGGGCTCTGAAGCTTTCTTT. It specifies CASRRGQGSEAFF.